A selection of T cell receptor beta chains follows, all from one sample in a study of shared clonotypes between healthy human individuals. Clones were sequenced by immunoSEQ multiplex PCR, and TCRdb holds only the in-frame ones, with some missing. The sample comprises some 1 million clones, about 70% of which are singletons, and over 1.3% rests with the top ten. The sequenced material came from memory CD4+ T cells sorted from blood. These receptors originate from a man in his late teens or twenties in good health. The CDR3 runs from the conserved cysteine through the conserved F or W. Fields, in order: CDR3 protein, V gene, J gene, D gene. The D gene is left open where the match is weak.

cdr3_aa: CASSGNLAGGQVTQYF
v_call: TRBV4-1
j_call: TRBJ2-3
d_call: TRBD2

cdr3_aa: CASSWGGTGYNEQFF
v_call: TRBV28
j_call: TRBJ2-1
d_call: TRBD1

cdr3_aa: CAISDPGGAGLAKNIQYF
v_call: TRBV10-3
j_call: TRBJ2-4
d_call: TRBD2

cdr3_aa: CASSDDYAYTF
v_call: TRBV7-9
j_call: TRBJ1-2
d_call: -

cdr3_aa: CASRENPKGSGELFF
v_call: TRBV6-1
j_call: TRBJ2-2
d_call: -

cdr3_aa: CASSARGGSPLHF
v_call: TRBV7-9
j_call: TRBJ1-6
d_call: -

cdr3_aa: CASSRGQGSSYEQYF
v_call: TRBV7-2
j_call: TRBJ2-7
d_call: TRBD1

cdr3_aa: CAISVLAGSYNEQFF
v_call: TRBV10-3
j_call: TRBJ2-1
d_call: TRBD2

cdr3_aa: CASSADSHRSYEQYF
v_call: TRBV7-9
j_call: TRBJ2-7
d_call: -

cdr3_aa: CASSIDSRYEQYF
v_call: TRBV19
j_call: TRBJ2-7
d_call: -

cdr3_aa: CASGFGEKGYGYTF
v_call: TRBV19
j_call: TRBJ1-2
d_call: -

cdr3_aa: CASSVFVSADQETQYF
v_call: TRBV2
j_call: TRBJ2-5
d_call: -

cdr3_aa: CASSEDSYGYTF
v_call: TRBV6-1
j_call: TRBJ1-2
d_call: -

cdr3_aa: CASTVRVEEKLFF
v_call: TRBV2
j_call: TRBJ1-4
d_call: -

cdr3_aa: CASSPGGRAANTEAFF
v_call: TRBV5-1
j_call: TRBJ1-1
d_call: -

cdr3_aa: CASSLGPETQYF
v_call: TRBV7-9
j_call: TRBJ2-5
d_call: -

cdr3_aa: CASSLLRGTDTQYF
v_call: TRBV5-1
j_call: TRBJ2-3
d_call: -

cdr3_aa: CASSPEAYNEQFF
v_call: TRBV7-9
j_call: TRBJ2-1
d_call: -

cdr3_aa: CASRQRWEDTQYF
v_call: TRBV27
j_call: TRBJ2-3
d_call: -

cdr3_aa: CASSFNEKLFF
v_call: TRBV28
j_call: TRBJ1-4
d_call: -

cdr3_aa: CASSPIGGWTQYF
v_call: TRBV6-1
j_call: TRBJ2-5
d_call: -

cdr3_aa: CASSLGGGVEEQFF
v_call: TRBV5-1
j_call: TRBJ2-1
d_call: TRBD1

cdr3_aa: CASSKGWAGELFF
v_call: TRBV6-6
j_call: TRBJ2-2
d_call: -

cdr3_aa: CASSIQGAYYEQYF
v_call: TRBV19
j_call: TRBJ2-7
d_call: TRBD1

cdr3_aa: CASSRRPGQIYGYTF
v_call: TRBV5-1
j_call: TRBJ1-2
d_call: TRBD1

cdr3_aa: CASSLVEGIIFEAFF
v_call: TRBV5-1
j_call: TRBJ1-1
d_call: -

cdr3_aa: CASSLHLAGGTDTQYF
v_call: TRBV6-6
j_call: TRBJ2-3
d_call: TRBD2

cdr3_aa: CASSLVPGWDDSPLHF
v_call: TRBV5-4
j_call: TRBJ1-6
d_call: -

cdr3_aa: CASSFGQGVIEQYF
v_call: TRBV7-2
j_call: TRBJ2-7
d_call: TRBD1

cdr3_aa: CATVAGGYNNEQFF
v_call: TRBV10-3
j_call: TRBJ2-1
d_call: -

cdr3_aa: CASSVDQTSLAFF
v_call: TRBV9
j_call: TRBJ1-1
d_call: -

cdr3_aa: CASSSDRLAGGETQYF
v_call: TRBV11-2
j_call: TRBJ2-5
d_call: TRBD2

cdr3_aa: CASSAGGGSSYNEQFF
v_call: TRBV6-1
j_call: TRBJ2-1
d_call: TRBD2

cdr3_aa: CASSREPGQGGGYTF
v_call: TRBV18
j_call: TRBJ1-2
d_call: TRBD1

cdr3_aa: CASSSPNTGELFF
v_call: TRBV10-1
j_call: TRBJ2-2
d_call: -

cdr3_aa: CASTADRAWRGETQYF
v_call: TRBV5-5
j_call: TRBJ2-5
d_call: -

cdr3_aa: CASSLKGAYNYGYTF
v_call: TRBV7-9
j_call: TRBJ1-2
d_call: -

cdr3_aa: CASSPGQGSYGYTF
v_call: TRBV6-5
j_call: TRBJ1-2
d_call: TRBD1

cdr3_aa: CASSSGPYQPQHF
v_call: TRBV19
j_call: TRBJ1-5
d_call: -

cdr3_aa: CASSRFAGRVQETQYF
v_call: TRBV28
j_call: TRBJ2-5
d_call: -

cdr3_aa: CASSPRQKNQPQHF
v_call: TRBV11-3
j_call: TRBJ1-5
d_call: -

cdr3_aa: CASSWGRDQETQYF
v_call: TRBV5-1
j_call: TRBJ2-5
d_call: TRBD2

cdr3_aa: CASSDSGRGDTDTQYF
v_call: TRBV2
j_call: TRBJ2-3
d_call: -

cdr3_aa: CASSDGKGGVSYEQYF
v_call: TRBV7-8
j_call: TRBJ2-7
d_call: -

cdr3_aa: CASSLQGAAPSYNSPLHF
v_call: TRBV18
j_call: TRBJ1-6
d_call: TRBD1

cdr3_aa: CAISDSRGRLSSYNEQFF
v_call: TRBV10-3
j_call: TRBJ2-1
d_call: -

cdr3_aa: CAISPGQGNEKLFF
v_call: TRBV10-3
j_call: TRBJ1-4
d_call: TRBD1

cdr3_aa: CASSGGGVEIWAQDTQYF
v_call: TRBV5-1
j_call: TRBJ2-3
d_call: -

cdr3_aa: CASSPTFGFFYTF
v_call: TRBV11-2
j_call: TRBJ1-2
d_call: -

cdr3_aa: CASRSDREGSYEQYF
v_call: TRBV7-2
j_call: TRBJ2-7
d_call: TRBD1

cdr3_aa: CASKTDTYGYTF
v_call: TRBV28
j_call: TRBJ1-2
d_call: -

cdr3_aa: CASSSTVGNTEAFF
v_call: TRBV11-2
j_call: TRBJ1-1
d_call: -

cdr3_aa: CASSLSLAGGTDTQYF
v_call: TRBV7-9
j_call: TRBJ2-3
d_call: TRBD2

cdr3_aa: CASSPGGGTNYGYTF
v_call: TRBV19
j_call: TRBJ1-2
d_call: -

cdr3_aa: CASSQALNQPQHF
v_call: TRBV14
j_call: TRBJ1-5
d_call: -

cdr3_aa: CASSSASGRYNEQFF
v_call: TRBV7-9
j_call: TRBJ2-1
d_call: TRBD2

cdr3_aa: CASGIRGTGGEKLFF
v_call: TRBV13
j_call: TRBJ1-4
d_call: TRBD1

cdr3_aa: CASSFTGTEAFF
v_call: TRBV5-1
j_call: TRBJ1-1
d_call: -